This TCR beta chain was identified in a study of long-term antiretroviral therapy in people with HIV. Runs used v3.0 of the immunoSEQ assay and were done at survey level. Only in-frame clones appear in the TCRdb table, and some are missing; sequencing was by immunoSEQ multiplex PCR. The table shows nearly 25,000 clones, with less than 80% occurring only once. As concerns this clone: Its specificity is not known.

Notes on the study in general: Neither ART adherence, viral resistance nor therapy changes were documented. The study found that diversity rose after ART but stayed below transplant donor controls.

Germline-derived CDR1 and CDR2 are ENHRY and SYGVKD. This CDR3 has 13 amino acids. The V and J ends lost 3 bases and 0 bases respectively, with 6 bases between them. This receptor was taken from a woman aged 40 to 50 with HIV. The gene calls are TRBV10-3 and TRBJ2-7, with a tentative D call TRBD1 (5 bases). Specimen: unsorted PBMCs, collected 1.2 years after starting antiretroviral therapy. In DNA, the CDR3 is TGTGCCATCAGTGATGACAGCTCCTACGAGCAGTACTTC. Translation gives CAISDDSSYEQYF.